This is a list of T cell receptor beta chains from one sample in a study of cytomegalovirus exposure and HLA in healthy donors. Sequenced by immunoSEQ multiplex PCR; TCRdb stores in-frame clones only, minus some. The table lists 75,000 to 90,000 clones, over 65% of them singletons. Sequencing was performed on PBMCs. These receptors were obtained from a man aged 50 to 60 in good health and CMV-seronegative. CDR3s include the opening cysteine and the closing phenylalanine or tryptophan. The D gene is left open where the match is weak. Part of the rows lack a size; the others show once, few, many or a class for expanded clones.

>NA|TRBJ2-2|NA|TRBV5-1
CASSLSGSTGELFF
TGCGCCAGCAGCTTGTCAGGGTCGACCGGGGAGCTGTTTTTT
>NA|TRBJ1-2|NA|TRBV7-9
CASGPDKGGYTF
TGTGCCAGCGGCCCGGATAAGGGGGGCTACACCTTC
>NA|TRBJ1-5|NA|TRBV19
CASSIPGFSNQPQHF
TGTGCCAGTAGTATCCCAGGGTTTAGCAATCAGCCCCAGCATTTT
>NA|TRBJ2-5|NA|TRBV28
CASSLSTGAQETQYF
TGTGCCAGCAGTCTCTCCACAGGAGCCCAAGAGACCCAGTACTTC
>TRBD2|TRBJ2-7|NA|TRBV7-9
CASSSGTSGYRNEQYF
TGTGCCAGCAGCTCGGGGACTAGCGGGTATCGCAACGAGCAGTACTTC
>NA|TRBJ2-5|NA|TRBV5-1
CASSTGEETQYF
TGCGCCAGCAGCACGGGAGAAGAGACCCAGTACTTC
>NA|TRBJ2-7|NA|TRBV6-5
CASRTPGSYEQYF
TGTGCCAGCCGCACACCGGGCTCCTACGAGCAGTACTTC
>NA|TRBJ2-5|NA|TRBV11-2
CASSYGQSSTQYF
TGTGCCAGCAGCTACGGACAGTCCTCGACCCAGTACTTC
>NA|TRBJ1-3|NA|TRBV7-3
CASSPTGDRNTIYF
TGTGCCAGCAGCCCGACTGGAGACCGAAACACCATATATTTT
>NA|TRBJ1-2|NA|TRBV23-1
CASSQCAVFYGYTF
TGCGCCAGCAGTCAGTGCGCCGTCTTCTATGGCTACACCTTC
>NA|TRBJ1-6|NA|TRBV2
CASKAGPSSPLHF
TGTGCCAGCAAGGCGGGCCCTAGTTCACCCCTCCACTTT
>TRBD2|TRBJ2-1|once|TRBV6-5
CASSRPSGGLYEQFF
TGTGCCAGCAGCCGCCCGAGCGGGGGACTTTATGAGCAGTTCTTC
>NA|TRBJ2-2|once|TRBV2
CASSLTGGTGELFF
TGTGCCAGCAGTTTAACGGGTGGCACCGGGGAGCTGTTTTTT
>TRBD2|TRBJ2-7|NA|TRBV6-5
CASRVAGGLAYEQYF
TGCGCCAGCAGGGTAGCGGGGGGCCTCGCCTACGAGCAGTACTTC
>NA|TRBJ2-3|NA|TRBV5-1
CASSLAGQSSTDTQYF
TGCGCCAGCAGCTTGGCCGGACAGTCTAGCACAGATACGCAGTATTTT
>NA|TRBJ2-5|NA|TRBV7-8
CASSSHIGTPQYF
TGTGCCAGCAGCTCGCACATAGGGACACCACAGTACTTC
>NA|TRBJ2-7|NA|TRBV7-9
CSSSPNVYEQYF
TGTTCCAGCAGCCCCAATGTTTACGAGCAGTACTTC
>TRBD2|TRBJ2-5|NA|TRBV10-2
CASRGTGGTQYF
TGCGCCTCTCGGGGGACGGGAGGGACCCAGTACTTC